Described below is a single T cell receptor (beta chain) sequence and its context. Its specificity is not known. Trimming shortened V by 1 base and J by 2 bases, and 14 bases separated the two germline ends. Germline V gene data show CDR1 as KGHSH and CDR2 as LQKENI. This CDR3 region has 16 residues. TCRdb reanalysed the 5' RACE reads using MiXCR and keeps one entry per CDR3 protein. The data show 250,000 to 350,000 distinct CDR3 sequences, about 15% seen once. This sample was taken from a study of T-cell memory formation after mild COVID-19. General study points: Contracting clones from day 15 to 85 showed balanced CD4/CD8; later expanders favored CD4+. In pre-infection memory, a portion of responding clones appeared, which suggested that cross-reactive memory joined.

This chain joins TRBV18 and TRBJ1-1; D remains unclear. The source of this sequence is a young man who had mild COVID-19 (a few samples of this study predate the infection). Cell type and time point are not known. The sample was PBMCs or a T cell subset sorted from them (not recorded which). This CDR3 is CASSPRGGDYNTEAFF. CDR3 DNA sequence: TGTGCCAGCTCACCACGGGGTGGCGATTACAACACTGAAGCTTTCTTT.